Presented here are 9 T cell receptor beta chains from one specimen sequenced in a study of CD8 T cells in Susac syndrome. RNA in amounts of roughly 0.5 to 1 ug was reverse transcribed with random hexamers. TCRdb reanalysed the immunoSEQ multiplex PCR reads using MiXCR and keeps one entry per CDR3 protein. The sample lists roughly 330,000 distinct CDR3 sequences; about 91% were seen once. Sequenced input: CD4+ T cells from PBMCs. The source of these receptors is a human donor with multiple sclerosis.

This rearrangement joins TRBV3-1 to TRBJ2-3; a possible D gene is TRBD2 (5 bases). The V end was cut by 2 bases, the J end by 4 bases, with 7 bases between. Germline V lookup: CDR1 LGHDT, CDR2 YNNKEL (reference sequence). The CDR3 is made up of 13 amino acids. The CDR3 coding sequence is TGTGCCAGCAGCCAACTAGCAGCAGATACGCAGTATTTT. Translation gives CASSQLAADTQYF.

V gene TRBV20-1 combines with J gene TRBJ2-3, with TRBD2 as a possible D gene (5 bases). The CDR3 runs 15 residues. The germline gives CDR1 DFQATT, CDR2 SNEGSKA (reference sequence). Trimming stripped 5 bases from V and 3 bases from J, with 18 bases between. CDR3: CSAERSGGGTDTQYF. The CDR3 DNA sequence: TGCAGTGCTGAGAGGAGCGGAGGCGGGACAGATACGCAGTATTTT.

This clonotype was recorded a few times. CDR3 sequence reads: CASSGQGYDTQYF. DNA for the CDR3: TGTGCCTCCTCAGGACAGGGGTACGATACGCAGTATTTT. The chain is built from TRBV2 and TRBJ2-3; 9 bases line up with TRBD1. CDR1 SNHLY and CDR2 FYNNEI come from the germline V gene. Unmatched junction bases numbered 9, after V lost 11 bases and J lost 6 bases. This CDR3 is 13 amino acids long.

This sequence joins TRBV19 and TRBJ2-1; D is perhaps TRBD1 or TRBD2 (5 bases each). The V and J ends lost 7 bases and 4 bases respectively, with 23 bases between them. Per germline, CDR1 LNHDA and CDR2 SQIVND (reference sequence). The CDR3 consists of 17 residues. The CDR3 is CASTDGTGVRGYNEQFF. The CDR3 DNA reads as TGTGCCAGTACCGATGGGACCGGAGTCCGGGGATACAATGAGCAGTTCTTC. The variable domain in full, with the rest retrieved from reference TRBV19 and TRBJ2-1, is DGGITQSPKYLFRKEGQNVTLSCEQNLNHDAMYWYRQDPGQGLRLIYYSQIVNDFQKGDIAEGYSVSREKKESFPLTVTSAQKNPTAFYLCASTDGTGVRGYNEQFFGPGTRLTVL.

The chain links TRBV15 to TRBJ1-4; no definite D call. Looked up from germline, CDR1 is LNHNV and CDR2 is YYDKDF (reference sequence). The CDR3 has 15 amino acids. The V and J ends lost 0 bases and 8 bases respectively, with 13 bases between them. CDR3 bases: TGTGCCACCAGCAGAGATATGGCTAAACCAGAAAAACTGTTTTTT. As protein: CATSRDMAKPEKLFF.

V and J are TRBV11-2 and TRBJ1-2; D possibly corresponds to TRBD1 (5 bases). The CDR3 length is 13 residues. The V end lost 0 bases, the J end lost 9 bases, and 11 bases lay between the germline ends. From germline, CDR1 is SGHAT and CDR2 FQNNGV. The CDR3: CASSLDRGDRYTF. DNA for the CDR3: TGTGCCAGCAGCTTAGACCGGGGGGATCGCTACACCTTC.

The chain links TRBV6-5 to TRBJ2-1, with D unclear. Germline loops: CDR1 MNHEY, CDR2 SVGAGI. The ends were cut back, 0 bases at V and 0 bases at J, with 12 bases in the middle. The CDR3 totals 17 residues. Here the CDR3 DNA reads TGTGCCAGCAGTTACTCGACTCTGGCAGCCTCCTACAATGAGCAGTTCTTC. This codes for CASSYSTLAASYNEQFF.

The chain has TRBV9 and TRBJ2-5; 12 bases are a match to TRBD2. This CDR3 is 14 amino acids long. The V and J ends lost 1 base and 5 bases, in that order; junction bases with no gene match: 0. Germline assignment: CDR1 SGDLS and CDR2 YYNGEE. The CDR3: CASSVLAGGETQYF. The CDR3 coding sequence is TGTGCCAGCAGCGTACTAGCGGGAGGGGAGACCCAGTACTTC.

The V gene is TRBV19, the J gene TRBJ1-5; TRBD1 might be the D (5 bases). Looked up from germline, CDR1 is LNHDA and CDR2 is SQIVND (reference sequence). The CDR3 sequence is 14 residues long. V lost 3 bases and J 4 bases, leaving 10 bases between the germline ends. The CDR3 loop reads CASSMGQTNQPQHF. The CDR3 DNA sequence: TGTGCCAGTAGTATGGGGCAGACGAATCAGCCCCAGCATTTT. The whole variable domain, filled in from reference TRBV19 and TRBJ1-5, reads DGGITQSPKYLFRKEGQNVTLSCEQNLNHDAMYWYRQDPGQGLRLIYYSQIVNDFQKGDIAEGYSVSREKKESFPLTVTSAQKNPTAFYLCASSMGQTNQPQHFGDGTRLSIL.